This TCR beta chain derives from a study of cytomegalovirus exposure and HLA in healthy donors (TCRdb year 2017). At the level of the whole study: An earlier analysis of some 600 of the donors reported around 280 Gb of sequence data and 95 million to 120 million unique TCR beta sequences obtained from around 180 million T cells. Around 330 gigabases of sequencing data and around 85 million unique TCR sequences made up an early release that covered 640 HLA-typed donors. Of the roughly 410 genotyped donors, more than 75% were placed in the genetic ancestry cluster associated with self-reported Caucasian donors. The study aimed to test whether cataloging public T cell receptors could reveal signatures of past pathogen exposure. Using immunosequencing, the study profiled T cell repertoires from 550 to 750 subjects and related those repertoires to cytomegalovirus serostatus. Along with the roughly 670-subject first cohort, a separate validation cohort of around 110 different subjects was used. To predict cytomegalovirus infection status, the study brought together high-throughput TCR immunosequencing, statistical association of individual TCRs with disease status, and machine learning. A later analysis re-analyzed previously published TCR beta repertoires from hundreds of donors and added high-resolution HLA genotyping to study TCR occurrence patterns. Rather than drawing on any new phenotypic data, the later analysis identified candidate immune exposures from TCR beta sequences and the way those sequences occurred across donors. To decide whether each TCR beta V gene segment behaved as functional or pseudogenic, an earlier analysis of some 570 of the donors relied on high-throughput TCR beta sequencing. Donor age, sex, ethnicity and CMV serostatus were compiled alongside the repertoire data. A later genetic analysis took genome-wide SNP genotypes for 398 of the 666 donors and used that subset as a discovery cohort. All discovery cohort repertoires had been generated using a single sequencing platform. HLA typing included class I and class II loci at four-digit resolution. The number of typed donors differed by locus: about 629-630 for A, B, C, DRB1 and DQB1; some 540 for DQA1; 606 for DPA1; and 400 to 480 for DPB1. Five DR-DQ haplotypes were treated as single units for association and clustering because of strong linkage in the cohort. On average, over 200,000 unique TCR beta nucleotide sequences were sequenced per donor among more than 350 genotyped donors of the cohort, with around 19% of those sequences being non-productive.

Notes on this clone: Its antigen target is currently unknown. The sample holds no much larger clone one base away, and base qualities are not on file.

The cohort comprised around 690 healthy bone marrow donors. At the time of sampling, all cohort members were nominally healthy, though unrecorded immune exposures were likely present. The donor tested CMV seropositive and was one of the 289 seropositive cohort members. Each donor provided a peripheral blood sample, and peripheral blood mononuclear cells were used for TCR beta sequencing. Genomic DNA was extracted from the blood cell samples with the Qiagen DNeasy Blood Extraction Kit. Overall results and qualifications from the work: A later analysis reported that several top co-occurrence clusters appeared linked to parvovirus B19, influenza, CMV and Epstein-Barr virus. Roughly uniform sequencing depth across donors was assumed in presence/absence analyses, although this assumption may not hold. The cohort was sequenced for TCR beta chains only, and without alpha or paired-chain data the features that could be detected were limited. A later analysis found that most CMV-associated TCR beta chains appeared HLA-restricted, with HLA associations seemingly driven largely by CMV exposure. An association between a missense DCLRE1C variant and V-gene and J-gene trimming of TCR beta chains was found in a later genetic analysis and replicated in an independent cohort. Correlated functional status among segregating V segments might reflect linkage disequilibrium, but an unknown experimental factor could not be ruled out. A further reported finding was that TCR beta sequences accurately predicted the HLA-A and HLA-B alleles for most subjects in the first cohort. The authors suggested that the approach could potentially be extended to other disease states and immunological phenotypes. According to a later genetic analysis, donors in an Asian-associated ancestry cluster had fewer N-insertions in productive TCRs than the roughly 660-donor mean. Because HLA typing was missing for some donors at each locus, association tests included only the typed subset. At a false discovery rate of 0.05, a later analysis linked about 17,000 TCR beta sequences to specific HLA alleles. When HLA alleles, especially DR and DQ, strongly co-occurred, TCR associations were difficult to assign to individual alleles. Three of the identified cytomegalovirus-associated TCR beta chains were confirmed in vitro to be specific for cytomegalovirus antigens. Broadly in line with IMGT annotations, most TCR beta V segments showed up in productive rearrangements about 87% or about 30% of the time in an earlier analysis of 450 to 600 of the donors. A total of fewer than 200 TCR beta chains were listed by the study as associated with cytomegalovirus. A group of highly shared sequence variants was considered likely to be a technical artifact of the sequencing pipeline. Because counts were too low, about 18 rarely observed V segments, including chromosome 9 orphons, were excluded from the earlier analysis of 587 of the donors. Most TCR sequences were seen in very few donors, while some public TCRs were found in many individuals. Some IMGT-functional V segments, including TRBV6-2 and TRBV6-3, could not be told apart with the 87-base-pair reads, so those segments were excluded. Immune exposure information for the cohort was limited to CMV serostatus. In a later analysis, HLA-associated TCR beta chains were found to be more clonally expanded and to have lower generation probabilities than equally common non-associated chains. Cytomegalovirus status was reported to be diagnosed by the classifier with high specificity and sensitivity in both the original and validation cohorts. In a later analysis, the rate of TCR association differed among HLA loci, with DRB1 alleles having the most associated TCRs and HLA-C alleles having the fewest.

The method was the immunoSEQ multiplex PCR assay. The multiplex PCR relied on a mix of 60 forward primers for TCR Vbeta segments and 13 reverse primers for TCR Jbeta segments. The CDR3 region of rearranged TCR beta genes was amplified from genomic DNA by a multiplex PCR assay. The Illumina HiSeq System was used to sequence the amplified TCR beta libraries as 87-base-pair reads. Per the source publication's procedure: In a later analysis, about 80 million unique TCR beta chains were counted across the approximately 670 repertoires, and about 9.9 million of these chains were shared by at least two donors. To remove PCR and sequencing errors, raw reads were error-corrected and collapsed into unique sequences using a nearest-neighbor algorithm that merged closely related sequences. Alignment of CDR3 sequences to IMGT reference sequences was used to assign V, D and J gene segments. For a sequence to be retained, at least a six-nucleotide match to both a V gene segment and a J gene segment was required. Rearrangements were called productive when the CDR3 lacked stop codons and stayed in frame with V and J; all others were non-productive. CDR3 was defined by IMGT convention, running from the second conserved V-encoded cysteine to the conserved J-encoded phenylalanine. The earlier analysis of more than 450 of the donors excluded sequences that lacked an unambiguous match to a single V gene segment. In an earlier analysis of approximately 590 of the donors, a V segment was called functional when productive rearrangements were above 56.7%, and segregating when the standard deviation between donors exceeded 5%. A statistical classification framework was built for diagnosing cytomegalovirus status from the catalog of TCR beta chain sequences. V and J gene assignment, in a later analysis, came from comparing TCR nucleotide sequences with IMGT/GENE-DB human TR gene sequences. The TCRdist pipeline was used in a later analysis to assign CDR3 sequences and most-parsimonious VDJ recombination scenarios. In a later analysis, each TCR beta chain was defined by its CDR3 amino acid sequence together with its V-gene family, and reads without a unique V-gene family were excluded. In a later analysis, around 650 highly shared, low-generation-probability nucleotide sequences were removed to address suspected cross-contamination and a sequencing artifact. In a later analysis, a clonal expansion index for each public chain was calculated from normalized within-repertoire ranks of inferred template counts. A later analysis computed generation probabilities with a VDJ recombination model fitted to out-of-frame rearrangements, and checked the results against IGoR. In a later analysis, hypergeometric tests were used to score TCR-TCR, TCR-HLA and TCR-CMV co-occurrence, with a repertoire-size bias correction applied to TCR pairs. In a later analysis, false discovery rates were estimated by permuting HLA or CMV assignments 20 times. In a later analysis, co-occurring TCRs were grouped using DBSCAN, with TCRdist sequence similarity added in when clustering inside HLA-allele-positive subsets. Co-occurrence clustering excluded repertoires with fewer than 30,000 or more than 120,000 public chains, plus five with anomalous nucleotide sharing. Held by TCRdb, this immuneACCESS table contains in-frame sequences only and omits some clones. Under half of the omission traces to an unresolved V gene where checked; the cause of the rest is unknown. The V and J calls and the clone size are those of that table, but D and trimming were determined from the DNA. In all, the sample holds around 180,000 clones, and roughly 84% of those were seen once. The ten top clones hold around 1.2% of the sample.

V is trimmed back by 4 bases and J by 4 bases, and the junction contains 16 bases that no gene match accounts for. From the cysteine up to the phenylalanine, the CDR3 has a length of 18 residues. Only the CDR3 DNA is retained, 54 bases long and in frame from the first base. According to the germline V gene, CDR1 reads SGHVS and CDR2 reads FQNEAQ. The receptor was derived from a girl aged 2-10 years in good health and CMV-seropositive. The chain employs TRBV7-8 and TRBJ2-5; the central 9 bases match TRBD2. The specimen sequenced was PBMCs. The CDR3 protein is CASSSNRAGGRVGETQYF. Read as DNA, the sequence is TGTGCCAGCAGCTCAAACCGGGCGGGAGGGCGAGTCGGAGAGACCCAGTACTTC.